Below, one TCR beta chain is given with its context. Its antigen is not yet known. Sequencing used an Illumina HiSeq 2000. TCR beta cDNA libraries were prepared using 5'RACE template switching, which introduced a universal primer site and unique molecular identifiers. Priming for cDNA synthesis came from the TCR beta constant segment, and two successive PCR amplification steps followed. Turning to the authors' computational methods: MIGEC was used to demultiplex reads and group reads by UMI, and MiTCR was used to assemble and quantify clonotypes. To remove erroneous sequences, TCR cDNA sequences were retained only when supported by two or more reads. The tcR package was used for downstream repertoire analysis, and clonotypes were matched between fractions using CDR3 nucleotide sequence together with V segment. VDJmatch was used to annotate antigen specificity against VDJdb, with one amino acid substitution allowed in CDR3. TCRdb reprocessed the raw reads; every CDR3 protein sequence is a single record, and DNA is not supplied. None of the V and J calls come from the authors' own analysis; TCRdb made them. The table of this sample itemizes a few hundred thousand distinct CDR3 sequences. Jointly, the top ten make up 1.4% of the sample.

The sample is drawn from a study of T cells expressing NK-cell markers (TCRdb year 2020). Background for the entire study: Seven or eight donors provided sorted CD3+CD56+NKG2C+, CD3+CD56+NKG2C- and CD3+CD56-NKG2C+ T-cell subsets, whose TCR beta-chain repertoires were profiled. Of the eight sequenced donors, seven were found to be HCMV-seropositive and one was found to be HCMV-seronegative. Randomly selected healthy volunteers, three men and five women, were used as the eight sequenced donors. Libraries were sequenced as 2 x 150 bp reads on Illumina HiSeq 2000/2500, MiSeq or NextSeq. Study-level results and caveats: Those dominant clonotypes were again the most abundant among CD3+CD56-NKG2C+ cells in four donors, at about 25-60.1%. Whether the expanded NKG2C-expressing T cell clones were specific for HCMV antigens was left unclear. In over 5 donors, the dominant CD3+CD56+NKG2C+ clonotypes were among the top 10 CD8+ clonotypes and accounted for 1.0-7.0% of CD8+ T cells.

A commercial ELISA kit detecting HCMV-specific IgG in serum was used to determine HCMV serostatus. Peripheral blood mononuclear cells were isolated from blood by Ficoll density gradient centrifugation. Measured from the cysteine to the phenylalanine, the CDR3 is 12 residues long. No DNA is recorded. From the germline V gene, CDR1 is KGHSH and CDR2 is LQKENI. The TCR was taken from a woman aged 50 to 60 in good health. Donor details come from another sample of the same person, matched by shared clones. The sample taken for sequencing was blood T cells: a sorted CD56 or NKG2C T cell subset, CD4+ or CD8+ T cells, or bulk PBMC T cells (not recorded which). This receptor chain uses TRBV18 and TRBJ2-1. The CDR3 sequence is CASSPLNSELFF.